Sequencing of this TCR beta chain was carried out in a study of T cell clusters in autoimmune cytopenias (dated by TCRdb to the late 2010s). Notes on the research overall: TRB sequencing reached a median depth of 51,575 reads per sample and yielded a median of 2,350 distinct TRB clonotypes per sample. TRB and IGH repertoires from peripheral blood were sequenced in autoimmune cytopenia patients at active disease and during treatment follow-up, with healthy, CLL and autoimmune hepatitis controls included alongside. The study was designed to test whether a disease-specific immune repertoire signature usable as a blood-based biomarker is carried by autoimmune cytopenia patients. Here is what the overall study found, with its caveats: Healthy donors showed about 3-fold more exclusive TRB clusters than active autoimmune hepatitis patients, consistent with an autoimmunity-wide signature. The T cell clusters were defined only in silico, and the functional role of the clusters still needed to be validated experimentally. The TRB repertoire shifts, including less even repertoires in secondary cytopenia and CLL, mostly reflected lymphoma bias and not autoimmunity. The GLIPH analysis suggested a lack of physiological T cell clusters in primary autoimmune cytopenia patients, since around 50 clusters were exclusive to healthy donors whereas some 15 were exclusive to patients. The cluster-lack signature was not seen for secondary cytopenia versus CLL, apparently masked by the dominant lymphoma-associated repertoire.

Judged by frequency, this clonotype is medium-sized (0.01 to 0.1%); no count was given. This clone's antigen is unknown. Each sample's TRB amplification started from approximately 250 ng of peripheral blood genomic DNA, which corresponds to 35,000 to 40,000 genome equivalents. Multiplex PCR with a touch-down protocol amplified TRB rearrangements, with the TRB-A and TRB-B primer pools combined in a single tube. Illumina adapters and sample indices were added to the amplicons through two consecutive PCR reactions using Phusion HS II polymerase. The amplicons were purified from gel with the NucleoSpin Gel and PCR Clean-up kit, after which the amplicons were quantified by Qubit and checked for quality on an Agilent 2100 Bioanalyzer. Sequencing of the libraries was done on an Illumina MiSeq with paired-end, single-indexed, 600-cycle runs. The authors processed their data as follows. TRB reads were aligned and assembled with MiXCR version 2.1.12 using the default MiXCR reference library. A clone was defined by each unique CDR3 nucleotide sequence, and analysis was restricted to productive sequences with at least two reads. Repertoire diversity was assessed by alpha-parameterized diversity profiles (alpha 0 to 5), including Shannon (alpha 1) and Simpson (alpha 2) indices, computed with an R script. Combinatorial TRB VJ usage was calculated with the tcR package and was compared between cohorts by principal component analysis performed with ade4. TCRbeta CDR3s were clustered with GLIPH on cohort pairs matched by age and read depth, and cluster frequencies were compared by Wilcoxon test. With the reads reprocessed by TCRdb, a single entry stands for each CDR3 protein sequence and no DNA is reported. TCRdb, rather than the study authors, made the V and J calls. The sample's records list some 2,000 distinct CDR3 sequences. The leading ten clones occupy 58% of the sample.

Measured from the cysteine to the phenylalanine, the CDR3 is 11 residues long. Only the protein is on record. These data are also associated with another study on T cell repertoires in aging, cancer and after chemotherapy. From that second study: Six donor age groups were covered, ranging from 30 or younger up to 70 or older, and each group contained at least three individuals. In the hematological group, paired pre- and post-chemotherapy samples were obtained from chronic lymphocytic leukemia patients treated with fludarabine- or bendamustine-based regimens. In total, the full dataset held millions of TCR reads. Untreated patients with hematological or solid cancers showed significantly lower blood TCR diversity and higher clonality than age-matched healthy donors. Declining TCR diversity with age in healthy donors was mainly explained by loss of richness; in cancer patients, loss of evenness also contributed. Median generation probability increased over the chemotherapy interval in both cancer cohorts, suggesting repertoire reconstitution through rebound thymic output. According to the authors, the repertoire data do not permit conclusions about immunological memory after chemotherapy. Lymphoid organ infiltration was present in hematological cancer patients, and this infiltration may itself impair thymic emigration or peripheral T cell expansion. To examine immunoaging and T cell reconstitution after chemotherapy, the study profiled TCR beta repertoires in peripheral blood from healthy donors and cancer patients. Alongside some 96 healthy donors serving as a reference group, the cohort included roughly 220 cancer patients, of whom 90 to 94 had hematological cancers and about 130 had solid cancers. Processing of the TRB sequences was carried out with MiXCR versions 2.12 and 3.0.5. Shannon diversity, evenness, clonality (one minus evenness), and alpha-parameterized diversity profiles from alpha 0 to 5 were included as repertoire metrics. The IGoR algorithm was used to calculate generation probabilities for clones in the paired samples taken before and after chemotherapy.

This TCR was sampled from a human donor with an autoimmune cytopenia or autoimmune hepatitis (not recorded which). Material: peripheral blood. The sequence is built from TRBV12-3 or TRBV12-4 and TRBJ1-4. The CDR3 in this case is CASSVGVKLFF.